This TCR beta chain was captured in a study of T cells in women clearing cervical HPV infection. For the study at large: Case blood was drawn when the lesion was first found; control blood after infection became undetectable. HLA type could not be excluded as a confounder. Whole-study results and caveats: Timing of associations relative to infection is unclear; T-cell subsets were not isolated. CIN3+ cases had significantly higher TCR richness than controls; evenness did not differ.

The protocol was immunoSEQ multiplex PCR, while the TCRdb copy is restricted to in-frame clones and leaves out a portion. This sample's clone table lists around 28,000 clones. A note on this clone: No antigen is known for it.

The receptor comes from a woman aged 18-70 years with a cervical HPV16 infection that either progressed to CIN3+ or cleared (not recorded which). The sequenced sample consisted of blood buffy coat.

This CDR3 reads CASSFTGRANYGYTF. CDR3 bases read: TGTGCCAGCAGCTTTACAGGACGTGCTAACTATGGC. The rearrangement uses TRBV5-5 and TRBJ1-2; TRBD1 is a possible D gene (5 bases). Read coverage stops 3 residues before the CDR3 terminus; the germline J gene supplies the remainder. The CDR3 length is 15 residues. CDR1 is SGHKS, CDR2 YYEKEE, per germline (reference sequence). V lost 2 bases and J 0 bases, leaving 11 bases between the germline ends.